The source of this T cell receptor beta chain is a study of a mutant IDH1 vaccine in newly diagnosed glioma. Study background: Most had both radiotherapy and temozolomide beforehand; others had only one.

Study-level points and caveats: Pseudoprogression showed no apparent link to changes in top peripheral T cell clonotypes.

Using immunoSEQ multiplex PCR, the repertoire was profiled, and TCRdb retains in-frame clones only, with some absent. The sample lists some 33,000 clones; over 50% were seen once. V was clipped by 8 bases and J by 6 bases, with 14 bases between them. Germline V lookup: CDR1 MNHNS, CDR2 SASEGT. CDR3 size: 14 residues. Time point: week 5, during vaccination. Each dose of the vaccine consisted of 300 ug of mutant IDH1 20-mer peptide, with topical imiquimod. Donors had new WHO grade 3 or 4 IDH1-mutant, ATRX-lost astrocytomas. Details on this clone: Its antigen is not known.

This sample comprised PBMCs, obtained from a glioma patient whose treatment included an IDH1 peptide vaccine. This chain links TRBV6-1 with TRBJ1-6, with D possibly matching TRBD1 (6 bases). The clonotype originates from a woman younger than 30 with glioma. In DNA, the CDR3 is TGTGCCAGCGAACAGGGAGTACGTAATTCACCCCTCCACTTT. Translation: CASEQGVRNSPLHF.